These 9 T cell receptor beta chains originate from one sample sequenced in a study of shared clonotypes between healthy human individuals. The method was immunoSEQ multiplex PCR; TCRdb's version includes in-frame clones alone and lacks a portion of them. The sample lists more than 500,000 clones, roughly 95% occurring once. CD8 cells classed as naive were CD45RO-negative and positively selected for CCR7, excluding terminally differentiated effector memory CD45RA+ cells. Sequenced input: naive CD8+ T cells sorted from blood. The source is a woman younger than 45 in good health.

V gene TRBV11-3 combines with J gene TRBJ2-2, with 7 positions matching TRBD2. The length of the CDR3 is 12 residues. V lost 5 bases, J lost 6 bases, and 0 bases stayed unmatched. The V gene's germline CDR1 is SGHNT and CDR2 YENEEA. In nucleotides, the CDR3 is TGTGCCAGCAGCGGACTAGCCGGGGAGCTGTTTTTT. It translates to CASSGLAGELFF.

The gene calls are TRBV5-1 and TRBJ2-5; 9 bases map to TRBD1. Losses at the gene ends were 0 bases for V and 4 bases for J; bases not matched to a gene: 10. The CDR3 has 17 amino acids. CDR1 is SGHRS and CDR2 is YFSETQ in the germline V gene. The CDR3: CASSLAGNRGLGETQYF. CDR3 DNA: TGCGCCAGCAGCTTGGCCGGCAACAGGGGGCTCGGAGAGACCCAGTACTTC.

The V gene is TRBV5-6, the J gene TRBJ2-1, with 7 bases aligning to TRBD1. V was clipped by 1 base and J by 10 bases; unmatched bases: 2. Germline CDR1 SGHDT, CDR2 YYEEEE. CDR3 length: 12 residues. For the CDR3, the DNA is TGTGCCAGCAGCTTGACAGGGGTCGAGCAGTTCTTC. Translation: CASSLTGVEQFF. Variable domain in full (rest from reference TRBV5-6 and TRBJ2-1): DAGVTQSPTHLIKTRGQQVTLRCSPKSGHDTVSWYQQALGQGPQFIFQYYEEEERQRGNFPDRFSGHQFPNYSSELNVNALLLGDSALYLCASSLTGVEQFFGPGTRLTVL.

The chain is built from TRBV11-2 and TRBJ2-1; D not resolved. Germline CDR1 and CDR2: SGHAT and FQNNGV. Trimming stripped 5 bases from V and 0 bases from J, with 11 bases between. The CDR3 sequence is 15 residues long. The DNA of the CDR3 is TGTGCCAGCAGCGATCGAACGAGCTCCTACAATGAGCAGTTCTTC. This sequence encodes CASSDRTSSYNEQFF. Supplemented by reference TRBV11-2 and TRBJ2-1, the full variable domain reads EAGVAQSPRYKIIEKRQSVAFWCNPISGHATLYWYQQILGQGPKLLIQFQNNGVVDDSQLPKDRFSAERLKGVDSTLKIQPAKLEDSAVYLCASSDRTSSYNEQFFGPGTRLTVL.

The V call is TRBV2, the J call TRBJ2-3; D remains unclear. Germline-derived CDR1 and CDR2 are SNHLY and FYNNEI. Trimming left V 7 bases short and J 0 bases short, with 11 bases between. The CDR3 sequence is 14 residues long. CDR3 nucleotide sequence: TGTGCCAGCACCGACAAGGTTAGCACAGATACGCAGTATTTT. Amino acids: CASTDKVSTDTQYF.

The chain is built from TRBV9 and TRBJ2-1; D ambiguous. V dropped 0 bases and J dropped 1 base, with 8 bases sitting between them. The V gene's germline CDR1 is SGDLS and CDR2 YYNGEE. This CDR3 has 15 amino acids. The CDR3 DNA sequence: TGTGCCAGCAGCGTAGAGGGAACGTCCTACAATGAGCAGTTCTTC. This encodes CASSVEGTSYNEQFF.

The chain combines TRBV30 with TRBJ2-5; 8 bases are a match to TRBD2. CDR3 length: 14 amino acids. Trimming took 2 bases from V and 5 from J; bases not matched to a gene: 7. Germline V lookup: CDR1 GTSNPN, CDR2 SVGIG (reference sequence). CDR3 residues: CAWSSGLGMETQYF. The CDR3 nucleotides read TGTGCCTGGAGTTCGGGACTAGGCATGGAGACCCAGTACTTC.

The rearrangement joins TRBV11-2 to TRBJ2-5, with a tentative D call TRBD1 (5 bases). The CDR3 spans 15 residues. The V end was cut by 3 bases, the J end by 4 bases, with 15 bases between. Germline V gene data show CDR1 as SGHAT and CDR2 as FQNNGV. The CDR3 sequence: CASSLGPGRRETQYF. CDR3 bases: TGTGCCAGCAGCTTGGGGCCCGGCAGGAGAGAGACCCAGTACTTC.

The V call is TRBV28, the J call TRBJ2-7; D gene ambiguous. This CDR3 has 13 amino acids. V was trimmed by 2 bases and J by 3 bases, leaving 8 bases between them. CDR1 and CDR2 from the germline V gene are MDHEN and SYDVKM. The CDR3 spells CASSLGPRYEQYF. The CDR3 DNA sequence: TGTGCCAGCAGTTTAGGTCCACGCTACGAGCAGTACTTC. The full variable domain, completed using reference TRBV28 and TRBJ2-7, is DVKVTQSSRYLVKRTGEKVFLECVQDMDHENMFWYRQDPGLGLRLIYFSYDVKMKEKGDIPEGYSVSREKKERFSLILESASTNQTSMYLCASSLGPRYEQYFGPGTRLTVT.